This T cell receptor (beta chain) emerged from a study of cytomegalovirus exposure and HLA in healthy donors. Study information: Previous work identified 95 million to 140 million unique TCR beta sequences from roughly 170 million T cells.

This PCR relied on a set of 60 Vbeta primers and 13 Jbeta primers. This table comes from immunoSEQ multiplex PCR, and its TCRdb copy is limited to in-frame clones, with some not included. The table records 200,000 to 250,000 clones, approximately 82% of them present only once. Looked up from germline, CDR1 is SGHTA and CDR2 is FQGNSA. Trimming shortened V by 5 bases and J by 8 bases, and 18 bases separated the two germline ends. CDR3 length: 14 residues. The chain employs TRBV7-2 and TRBJ1-2, with D possibly being TRBD1 (6 bases). The sample consisted of PBMCs. This TCR derives from a male donor in good health and CMV-seronegative. The CDR3 coding sequence is TGTGCCAGCAGCCTAGGACAGTCCTCCTGGGGCTACACCTTC. Translating gives CASSLGQSSWGYTF.